The rows below give T cell receptor beta chains drawn from one sample of a study of blood T cell repertoires in COVID-19. Clones were read by immunoSEQ multiplex PCR, and TCRdb kept only the in-frame ones, dropping some. Among fewer than 140,000 clones listed, 71% were seen once. The sequencing sample was made of peripheral blood. These receptors all stem from a human donor with acute or convalescent COVID-19. The donor label of this sample is uncertain. CDR3s leave out the opening cysteine and the closing phenylalanine or tryptophan. The order of the fields is V gene, D gene, J gene, CDR3 protein. The D gene is left open where the match is weak.

TRBV5-6,NA,TRBJ2-3,ASSLQTTTDTQY
TRBV18,TRBD2,TRBJ2-1,ASSPPRLAGGNEQF
TRBV27,TRBD2,TRBJ2-2,ASSSPSSGGPTGELF
TRBV3-1/TRBV3-2,TRBD1,TRBJ2-3,ASTSRGSTDTQY
TRBV7-8,NA,TRBJ1-5,ASSLAGGRPQH
TRBV15,NA,TRBJ2-2,ATSRQLTGELF
TRBV3-1/TRBV3-2,TRBD2,TRBJ2-7,ASSHPGTSGSRSSYEQY
TRBV12-3/TRBV12-4,NA,TRBJ2-1,ASSRNYNEQF
TRBV28,TRBD1,TRBJ2-4,ASSLTGAGDIQY
TRBV5-1,TRBD1,TRBJ1-1,ASRKITGGITEAF
TRBV11-2,TRBD2,TRBJ2-2,ASSRGSSGVGELF
TRBV6-1,NA,TRBJ2-3,ASSELPWSGGMADTQY
TRBV12-3/TRBV12-4,TRBD1,TRBJ1-1,ASRVGQGGGAF
TRBV30,NA,TRBJ1-2,ASATGTFYGYT
TRBV10-1,TRBD2,TRBJ2-1,ASSDPSGGKYNEQF
TRBV5-1,TRBD1,TRBJ1-6,ASSGGQALDNSPLH
TRBV6-2/TRBV6-3,NA,TRBJ1-4,ASSYSGAVHEKLF
TRBV11-2,NA,TRBJ2-1,ASSRTGISYNEQF
TRBV29-1,TRBD1,TRBJ2-2,SVWGQQTGELF
TRBV12-3/TRBV12-4,NA,TRBJ2-5,ASSLGHAETQY
TRBV4-1,TRBD1,TRBJ2-7,ASSHPGQVTYEQY
TRBV4-1,NA,TRBJ2-5,ASSQRQYQETQY
TRBV7-9,TRBD2,TRBJ2-1,ASSSRALAGDYNEQF
TRBV4-2,TRBD1,TRBJ2-7,ASSQETGGLYEQY